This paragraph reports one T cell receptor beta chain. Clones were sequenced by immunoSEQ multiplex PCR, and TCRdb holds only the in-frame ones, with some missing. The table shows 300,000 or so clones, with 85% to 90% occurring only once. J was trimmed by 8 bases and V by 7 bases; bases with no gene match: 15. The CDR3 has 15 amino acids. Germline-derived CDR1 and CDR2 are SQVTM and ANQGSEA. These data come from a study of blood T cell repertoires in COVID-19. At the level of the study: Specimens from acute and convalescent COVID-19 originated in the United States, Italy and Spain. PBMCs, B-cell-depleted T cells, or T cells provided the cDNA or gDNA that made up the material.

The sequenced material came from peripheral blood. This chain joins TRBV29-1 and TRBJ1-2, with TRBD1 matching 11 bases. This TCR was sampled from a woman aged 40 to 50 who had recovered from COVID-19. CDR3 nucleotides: TGCAGCGCAAAGGACAGGGGGCCAGCTCCAGGGGGCTACACCTTC. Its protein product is CSAKDRGPAPGGYTF.